This T cell receptor (beta chain) was found in a study of OX40 agonist ivuxolimab in advanced cancers. Study overall: In this cohort, patients received ivuxolimab, an agonistic anti-OX40 (CD134) antibody.

Whole-study findings and limits: Expanded clones belonging to CD8+ T cells outnumbered, on average, those of CD4+. Expanded peripheral T-cell antigen specificity went undetermined. There was clonal expansion of CD4+ and CD8+ blood T cells by week 6 at 0.1 to 3.0 mg/kg.

The CDR3 spans 14 residues. With 2 bases clipped from V and 4 bases from J, the junction kept 2 bases outside the gene matches. In germline, CDR1 is SGHDT, CDR2 YYEEEE. Points on this clone: Antigen specificity is unknown.

Assay: immunoSEQ multiplex PCR; the TCRdb copy retains only in-frame clones and omits some. Among about 83,000 clones listed, 75% to 95% were seen once. The sequence was obtained from an adult with an advanced solid tumor such as melanoma, head and neck, liver or kidney cancer. The J gene is TRBJ1-5, the V gene TRBV5-6; 8 nucleotides align to TRBD1. The specimen comprised CD4+ or CD8+ T cells sorted from blood, sampled in a trial of the OX40 agonist ivuxolimab. The CDR3 sequence is CASSFWTGNQPQHF. As DNA, the CDR3 is TGTGCCAGCAGCTTCTGGACAGGGAATCAGCCCCAGCATTTT.